This TCR beta chain was recovered during a study of blood T cells in healthy people across ages. Findings of the study overall: The fall in TCR beta diversity per million T cells was roughly linear with age.

Then a second PCR, running about 6 to 11 cycles, was carried out with a sample-barcoded 5' primer and a J-beta primer mix. TCRdb reanalysed the 5' RACE reads using MiXCR and keeps one entry per CDR3 protein. Among 870,000 or so distinct CDR3 sequences listed, around 30% were seen once. The germline V gene encodes CDR1 MNHEY and CDR2 SMNVEV (reference sequence). V lost 6 bases and J lost 3; bases outside the gene matches: 7. CDR3 length: 14 residues. This clonotype was found many times. The antigen is undetermined. V and J are TRBV27 and TRBJ1-1; 7 positions match TRBD1. This clonotype originated in an elderly woman in good health. What was sequenced was blood. In nucleotides, the CDR3 is TGTGCCAGCAGATATCGACAGGGTCACACTGAAGCTTTCTTT. Protein: CASRYRQGHTEAFF.